The present TCR beta chain was sequenced within a study of blood T cell repertoires in COVID-19. Study-level background: COVID-19 samples from acute and convalescent phases originated in the United States, Italy and Spain. T cells, B-cell-depleted T cells, or PBMCs supplied cDNA or gDNA.

Those who participated ranged in age from 18 to 89 years and resided in some 24 US areas. The length of the CDR3 is 15 residues. CDR1 is SNHLY, CDR2 FYNNEI, per germline. Trimming at V came to 7 bases and at J to 2 bases, leaving 6 bases not matched to a gene. Measured with immunoSEQ multiplex PCR; TCRdb has only the in-frame clones, and not every one. The sample has 200,000 to 250,000 clones, 83% seen once. The receptor was derived from a woman between 40 and 50 years old who had been exposed to COVID-19. Sequencing was performed on PBMCs or T cells enriched from blood (not recorded which). The V and J genes are TRBV2 and TRBJ2-1; 9 bases line up with TRBD1. The CDR3 protein is CASKEGQGTYNEQFF. The CDR3 DNA is TGTGCCAGCAAGGAGGGACAGGGTACCTACAATGAGCAGTTCTTC.